The 16 T cell receptor beta chains given below trace back to one sample, sequenced in a study of T cell responses to AZD1222 COVID-19 vaccine. Some clones are missing from TCRdb's copy, which holds only in-frame ones; the method was immunoSEQ multiplex PCR. The sample consists of approximately 150,000 clones, roughly 87% of them appearing once. The source material was peripheral blood, sampled on day 0 of AZD1222 vaccination. Source of these receptors: an adult in good health.

The rearrangement joins TRBV7-2 to TRBJ2-5; D possibly uses TRBD1 or TRBD2 (5 bases each). Deletions cut 5 bases from V and 4 bases from J, with 17 bases between. Germline V gives CDR1 SGHTA, CDR2 FQGNSA. This CDR3 spans 15 amino acids. In nucleotides, the CDR3 is TGTGCCAGCAGCCCCCCGGGGCGATTTCGAGAGACCCAGTACTTC. Translated, it gives CASSPPGRFRETQYF.

CDR3 sequence: CASSLNRVPFF. The CDR3, as DNA: TGTGCCAGCAGCTTGAACAGGGTACCTTTCTTT. The V and J genes are TRBV13 and TRBJ1-1, with D possibly TRBD1 on 6 matching bases. CDR3 length: 11 amino acids. V lost 3 bases and J 12 bases, leaving 11 bases between the germline ends. Germline V gives CDR1 PRHDT, CDR2 FYEKMQ (reference sequence).

V is TRBV7-9 and J is TRBJ1-3; D is uncertain. The CDR3 runs 13 residues. V dropped 8 bases and J dropped 1 base, with 9 bases sitting between them. The V gene's germline CDR1 is SEHNR and CDR2 FQNEAQ (reference sequence). CDR3 nucleotides: TGTGCCAGCCCTTCAGGTTCTGGAAACACCATATATTTT. This codes for CASPSGSGNTIYF.

The rearrangement uses TRBV4-2 and TRBJ1-5; TRBD1 matches 11 bases. V was clipped by 1 base and J by 9 bases; unmatched bases: 8. This CDR3 is 16 amino acids long. Germline V gene data show CDR1 as LGHNA and CDR2 as YNFKEQ. CDR3 DNA sequence: TGTGCCAGCAGCCAAGGGGGACAGGGGGAAATGAGGCCCCAGCATTTT. Its protein is CASSQGGQGEMRPQHF.

The genes are TRBV18 and TRBJ1-2; 7 bases agree with TRBD1. The ends lost 1 base at V and 4 bases at J; junction bases unmatched: 3. There are 14 residues in the CDR3. Per germline, CDR1 KGHSH and CDR2 LQKENI. CDR3 in DNA: TGTGCCAGCTCACCACGCCGGGACAGCTATGGCTACACCTTC. Encoded protein: CASSPRRDSYGYTF.

The V and J genes are TRBV27 and TRBJ1-5; no definite D call. In germline, CDR1 is MNHEY, CDR2 SMNVEV (reference sequence). Trimming left V 11 bases short and J 0 bases short, with 17 bases between. The CDR3 contains 15 residues. CDR3 bases: TGTGCCTGCGGAGCAGAGCCTTATAGCAATCAGCCCCAGCATTTT. It yields the protein CACGAEPYSNQPQHF.

The V and J genes are TRBV18 and TRBJ1-5, with 10 bases fitting TRBD1. This CDR3 comprises 16 residues. In germline, CDR1 is KGHSH, CDR2 LQKENI. With V trimmed by 5 bases and J by 3 bases, 7 bases remained unmatched. Here the CDR3 DNA reads TGTGCCAGCTCAGCGACGACAGGGGGCATCAATCAGCCCCAGCATTTT. The encoded protein is CASSATTGGINQPQHF.

This clone occurred a few times. The same CDR3 is also encoded by other DNA sequences in this sample. Written as DNA, the CDR3 is TGTGCCAGCAGTGACTCTAGCGGGTCCTACAATGAGCAGTTCTTC. This gives the protein CASSDSSGSYNEQFF. The chain employs TRBV6-4 and TRBJ2-1; 7 bases line up with TRBD2. The V gene end was trimmed by 0 bases and the J gene end by 1 base; junction bases not matched to a gene: 0. This CDR3 contains 15 residues. Germline loops: CDR1 MRHNA, CDR2 SNTAGT.

The V and J genes are TRBV29-1 and TRBJ2-3; 8 bases align to TRBD1. CDR1 and CDR2 (germline): SQVTM, ANQGSEA. This CDR3 is 14 amino acids long. Trimming at V came to 4 bases and at J to 2 bases, leaving 5 bases not matched to a gene. The CDR3 DNA follows: TGCAGCGTTGCCGACAGGGGTAACACAGATACGCAGTATTTT. It is translated as CSVADRGNTDTQYF.

This clone was found once. The V and J genes are TRBV3-1 (or the pseudogene TRBV3-2) and TRBJ1-2; D is unclear. V dropped 3 bases and J dropped 8 bases, with 16 bases sitting between them. The CDR3 is 14 amino acids. From germline, CDR1 is LGHDT and CDR2 YNNKEL (reference sequence). The CDR3 DNA reads TGTGCCAGCAGCCACCGGGGTGATGCTGGCGGCTACACCTTC. Its translation: CASSHRGDAGGYTF.

The chain recombines TRBV3-1 (or the pseudogene TRBV3-2) with TRBJ2-5; 12 nucleotides match TRBD2. This CDR3 has 18 residues. The germline gives CDR1 LGHDT, CDR2 YNNKEL (reference sequence). V lost 1 base, J lost 5 bases, and 11 bases stayed unmatched. CDR3 bases: TGTGCCAGCAGCCAAGTCCTAGCGGGAGGGCCGAGTGGGGAGACCCAGTACTTC. Residues: CASSQVLAGGPSGETQYF.

This chain joins TRBV5-1 and TRBJ1-4, with D perhaps matching TRBD1 (6 bases). Trimming took off 0 bases at V and 10 bases at J, with 19 bases between the two ends. Per the germline V gene, CDR1 is SGHRS and CDR2 is YFSETQ. There are 16 residues in the CDR3. The CDR3 DNA reads TGCGCCAGCAGCTTGGCTGACAGGCCAAAAAGGGGAAAACTGTTTTTT. Amino acids: CASSLADRPKRGKLFF.

This rearrangement joins TRBV6-6 to TRBJ1-1; D may be TRBD1 (5 bases). CDR1 MNHNY and CDR2 SVGAGI come from the germline V gene (reference sequence). This CDR3 contains 13 residues. V shed 6 bases and J shed 4 bases, with 12 bases lying between them. The CDR3 loop reads CASRRDGTTEAFF. As DNA, the CDR3 is TGTGCCAGCAGGCGGGACGGGACCACTGAAGCTTTCTTT.

CDR3 nucleotide sequence: TGTGCCAGCAGGGAGACAGGGGCCTACGAGCAGTACTTC. The encoded protein is CASRETGAYEQYF. The V and J genes are TRBV6-5 and TRBJ2-7, with TRBD1 matching 8 bases. Germline V gene data show CDR1 as MNHEY and CDR2 as SVGAGI. The CDR3 covers 13 residues. The V gene end was trimmed by 6 bases and the J gene end by 2 bases; junction bases not matched to a gene: 3.

The CDR3 reads CASSYARPYNEQFF. The CDR3 nucleotides read TGTGCCAGCAGTTACGCCCGCCCCTACAATGAGCAGTTCTTC. The J gene is TRBJ2-1, the V gene TRBV6-2 or TRBV6-3; no clear D gene. The CDR3 is 14 amino acids. Trimming stripped 2 bases from V and 2 bases from J, with 7 bases between. Germline CDR1 reads MNHEY; CDR2 reads SVGEGT.

The chain couples TRBV18 to TRBJ2-2, with TRBD2 identical over 10 bases. Germline V gives CDR1 KGHSH, CDR2 LQKENI. The CDR3 extends over 16 amino acids. The V gene end was trimmed by 2 bases and the J gene end by 4 bases; junction bases not matched to a gene: 4. The CDR3 coding sequence is TGTGCCAGCTCACCAGCTAGCGGGAGAGGCACCGGGGAGCTGTTTTTT. Translated: CASSPASGRGTGELFF. Full variable domain (missing parts from reference TRBV18 and TRBJ2-2): NAGVMQNPRHLVRRRGQEARLRCSPMKGHSHVYWYRQLPEEGLKFMVYLQKENIIDESGMPKERFSAEFPKEGPSILRIQQVVRGDSAAYFCASSPASGRGTGELFFGEGSRLTVL.